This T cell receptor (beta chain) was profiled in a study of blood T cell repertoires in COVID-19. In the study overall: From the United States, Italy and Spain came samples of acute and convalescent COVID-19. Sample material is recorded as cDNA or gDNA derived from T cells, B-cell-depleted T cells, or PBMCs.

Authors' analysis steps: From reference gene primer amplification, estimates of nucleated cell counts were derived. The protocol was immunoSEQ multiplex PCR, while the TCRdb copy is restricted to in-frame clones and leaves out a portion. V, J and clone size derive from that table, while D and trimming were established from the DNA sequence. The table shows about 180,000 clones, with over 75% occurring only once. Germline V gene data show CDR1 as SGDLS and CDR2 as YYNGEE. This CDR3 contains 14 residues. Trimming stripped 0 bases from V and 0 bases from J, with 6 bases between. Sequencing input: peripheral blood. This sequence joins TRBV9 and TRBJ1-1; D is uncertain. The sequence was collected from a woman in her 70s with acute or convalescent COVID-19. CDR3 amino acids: CASSVANLNTEAFF. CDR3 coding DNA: TGTGCCAGCAGCGTAGCTAACTTGAACACTGAAGCTTTCTTT.